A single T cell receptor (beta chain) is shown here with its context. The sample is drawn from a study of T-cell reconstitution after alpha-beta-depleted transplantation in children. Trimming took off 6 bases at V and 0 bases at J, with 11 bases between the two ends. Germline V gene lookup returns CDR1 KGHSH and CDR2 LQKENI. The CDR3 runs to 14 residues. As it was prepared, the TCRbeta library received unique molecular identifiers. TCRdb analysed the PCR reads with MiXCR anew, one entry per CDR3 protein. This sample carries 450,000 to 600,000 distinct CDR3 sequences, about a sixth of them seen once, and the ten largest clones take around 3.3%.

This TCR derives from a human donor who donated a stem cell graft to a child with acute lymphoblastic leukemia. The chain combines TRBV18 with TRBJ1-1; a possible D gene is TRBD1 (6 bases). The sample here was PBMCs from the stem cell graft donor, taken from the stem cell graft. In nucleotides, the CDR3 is TGTGCCAGCTCGCGGACAGACATGAACACTGAAGCTTTCTTT. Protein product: CASSRTDMNTEAFF.